The 9 T cell receptor beta chains presented below share a single source sample, sequenced in a study of monozygotic twins with inflammatory bowel disease. Using the 5' RACE reads, TCRdb records one entry per CDR3 protein without DNA. The sample includes about 160,000 distinct CDR3 sequences. The source material was blood. Receptors originate from a human donor with ulcerative colitis or Crohn's disease, or a healthy co-twin of an affected twin (not recorded which).

CDR3 amino acids: CSARGGEGTYEQYF. This chain connects TRBV20-1 to TRBJ2-7; the TCRdb call, TRBD2, lacks DNA for checking. CDR3 size: 14 residues. CDR1 DFQATT and CDR2 SNEGSKA come from the germline V gene (reference sequence).

This chain uses TRBV12-3 or TRBV12-4 with TRBJ1-6; TCRdb gives TRBD1 as the D gene, but with no DNA this cannot be confirmed. This CDR3 comprises 15 residues. The CDR3 here is CASSGQGRGRSPLHF.

The V and J genes are TRBV5-1 and TRBJ1-1; the TRBD1 assignment by TCRdb is unverifiable without DNA. Germline V gene sequence: CDR1 SGHRS, CDR2 YFSETQ. There are 14 residues in the CDR3. The CDR3 spells CASSPSDTESEAFF.

The CDR3 is CASSKGPRHYGYTF. The rearrangement joins TRBV19 to TRBJ1-2. The length of the CDR3 is 14 residues. Per germline, CDR1 LNHDA and CDR2 SQIVND (reference sequence).

This chain joins TRBV11-1 and TRBJ2-2; TCRdb's assignment of TRBD1 cannot be checked, as there is no DNA. The CDR3 spans 18 residues. CDR1 and CDR2 (germline): SGHAT, FQDESV (reference sequence). This CDR3 reads CASSLSMGRIDFPGELFF.

The CDR3 sequence is CASSFLGTDSSPLHF. V and J are TRBV9 and TRBJ1-6; the TCRdb D gene call, TRBD1, has no DNA to confirm it. CDR1 is SGDLS, CDR2 YYNGEE, per germline. CDR3 length: 15 residues.

The chain couples TRBV20-1 to TRBJ1-4; TCRdb's D call, TRBD1, is unchecked because there is no DNA. CDR1 DFQATT and CDR2 SNEGSKA come from the germline V gene (reference sequence). The CDR3 runs 13 residues. This CDR3 reads CSAWGQENEKLFF.

The chain uses TRBV7-8 and TRBJ1-6; the D gene TCRdb calls, TRBD1, cannot be checked with no DNA. The CDR3 runs to 17 residues. Germline V gene sequence: CDR1 SGHVS, CDR2 FQNEAQ. The CDR3 reads CASSLGGRSSYNSPLHF.

The rearrangement links TRBV3-1 to TRBJ2-5; the TCRdb call, TRBD1, lacks DNA for checking. The CDR3 sequence is 14 residues long. Germline lookup yields CDR1 LGHDT and CDR2 YNNKEL (reference sequence). The CDR3 is CASSARTGHETQYF.